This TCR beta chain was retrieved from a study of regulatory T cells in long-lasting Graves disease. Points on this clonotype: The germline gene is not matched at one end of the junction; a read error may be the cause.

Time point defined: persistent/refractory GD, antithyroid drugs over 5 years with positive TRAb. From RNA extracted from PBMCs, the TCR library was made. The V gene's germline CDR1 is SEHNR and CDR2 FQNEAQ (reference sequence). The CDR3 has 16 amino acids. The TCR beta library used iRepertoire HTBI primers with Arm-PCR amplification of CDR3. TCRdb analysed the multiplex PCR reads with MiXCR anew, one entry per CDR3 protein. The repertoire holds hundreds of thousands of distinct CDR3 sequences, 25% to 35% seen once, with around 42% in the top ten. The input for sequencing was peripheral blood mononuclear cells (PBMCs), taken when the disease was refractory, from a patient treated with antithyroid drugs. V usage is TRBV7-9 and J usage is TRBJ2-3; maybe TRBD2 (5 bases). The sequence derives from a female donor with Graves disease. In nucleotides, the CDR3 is TGCGCCAGCAGCTTGTGGGTCCACGGGAACACAGATACGCAGTATTTT. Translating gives CASSLWVHGNTDTQYF.